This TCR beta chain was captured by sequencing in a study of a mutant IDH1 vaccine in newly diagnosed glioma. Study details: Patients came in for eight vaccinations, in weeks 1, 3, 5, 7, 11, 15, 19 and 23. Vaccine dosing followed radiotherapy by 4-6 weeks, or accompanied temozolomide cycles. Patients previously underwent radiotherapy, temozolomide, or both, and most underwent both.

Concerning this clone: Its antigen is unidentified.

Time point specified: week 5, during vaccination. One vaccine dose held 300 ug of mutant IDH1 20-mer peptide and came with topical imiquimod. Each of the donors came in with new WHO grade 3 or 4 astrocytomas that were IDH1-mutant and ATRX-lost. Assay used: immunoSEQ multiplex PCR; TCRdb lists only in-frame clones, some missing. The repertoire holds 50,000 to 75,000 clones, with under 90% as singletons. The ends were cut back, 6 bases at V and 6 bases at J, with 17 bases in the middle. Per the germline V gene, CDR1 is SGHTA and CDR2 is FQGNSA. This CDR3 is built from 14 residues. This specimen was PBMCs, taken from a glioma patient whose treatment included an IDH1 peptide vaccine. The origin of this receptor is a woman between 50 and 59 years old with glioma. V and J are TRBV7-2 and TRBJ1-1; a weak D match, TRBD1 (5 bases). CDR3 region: CASRADQGGAEAFF. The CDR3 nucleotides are TGTGCCAGCAGGGCCGACCAGGGCGGCGCTGAAGCTTTCTTT.